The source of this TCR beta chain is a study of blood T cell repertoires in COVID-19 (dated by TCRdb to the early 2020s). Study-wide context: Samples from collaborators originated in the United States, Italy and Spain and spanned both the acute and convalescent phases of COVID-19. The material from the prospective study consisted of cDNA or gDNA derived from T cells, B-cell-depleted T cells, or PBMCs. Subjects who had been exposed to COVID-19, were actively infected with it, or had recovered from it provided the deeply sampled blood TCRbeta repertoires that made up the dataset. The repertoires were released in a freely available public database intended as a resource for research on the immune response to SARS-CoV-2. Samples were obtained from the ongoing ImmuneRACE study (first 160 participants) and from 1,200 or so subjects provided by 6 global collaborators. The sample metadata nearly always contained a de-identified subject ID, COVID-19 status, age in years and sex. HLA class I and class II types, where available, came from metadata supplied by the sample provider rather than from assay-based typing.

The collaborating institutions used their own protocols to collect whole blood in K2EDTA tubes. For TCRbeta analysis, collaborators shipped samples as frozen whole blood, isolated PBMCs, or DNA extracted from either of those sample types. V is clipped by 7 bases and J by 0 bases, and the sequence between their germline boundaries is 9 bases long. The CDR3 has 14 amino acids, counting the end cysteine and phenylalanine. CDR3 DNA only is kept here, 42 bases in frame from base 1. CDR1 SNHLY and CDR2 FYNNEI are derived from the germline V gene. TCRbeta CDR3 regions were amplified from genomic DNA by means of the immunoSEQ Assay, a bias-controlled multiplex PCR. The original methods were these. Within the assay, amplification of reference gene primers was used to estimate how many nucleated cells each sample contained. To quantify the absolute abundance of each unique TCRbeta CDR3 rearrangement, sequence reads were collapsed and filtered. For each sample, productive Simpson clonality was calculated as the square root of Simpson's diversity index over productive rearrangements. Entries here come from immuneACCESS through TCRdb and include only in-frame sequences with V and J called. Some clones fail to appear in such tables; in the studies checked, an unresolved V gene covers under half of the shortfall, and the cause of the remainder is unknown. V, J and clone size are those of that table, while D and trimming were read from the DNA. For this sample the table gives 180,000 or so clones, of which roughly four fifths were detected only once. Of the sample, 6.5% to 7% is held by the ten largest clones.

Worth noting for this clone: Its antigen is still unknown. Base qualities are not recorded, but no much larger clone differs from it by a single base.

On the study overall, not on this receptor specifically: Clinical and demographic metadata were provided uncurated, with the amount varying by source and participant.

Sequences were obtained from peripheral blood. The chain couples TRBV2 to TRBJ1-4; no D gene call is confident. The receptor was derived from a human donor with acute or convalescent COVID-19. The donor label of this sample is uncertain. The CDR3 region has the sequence CASKSGSTNEKLFF. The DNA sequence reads TGTGCCAGCAAGTCGGGGTCAACTAATGAAAAACTGTTTTTT.